A single sample is the source of the 8 T cell receptor beta chains below, sequenced in a study of cytomegalovirus exposure and HLA in healthy donors (dated by TCRdb to the late 2010s). The library was made by the immunoSEQ multiplex PCR assay. For the multiplex PCR, a mixture combining 60 forward primers for TCR Vbeta segments and 13 reverse primers for TCR Jbeta segments was used. TCRdb limited this immuneACCESS table to in-frame rearrangements with V and J called. A share of clones is missing; checked studies link under half to unresolved V genes, and the rest is unexplained. For this sample the table gives 45,000 to 65,000 clones, of which around 66% were detected only once. 3% of the sample lies in the top ten. Sequencing used PBMCs. These receptors were collected from a young man in good health and CMV-seronegative.

The chain recombines TRBV18 with TRBJ1-5; 9 positions agree with TRBD1. Germline V gives CDR1 KGHSH, CDR2 LQKENI. This CDR3 region has 13 residues. J gave up 4 bases and V 6 bases, and 1 base lay outside the gene matches. CDR3 DNA: TGTGCCAGCTCGGGACAGGGAAATCAGCCCCAGCATTTT. Encoded protein: CASSGQGNQPQHF. The whole variable domain, remainder taken from reference TRBV18 and TRBJ1-5, is NAGVMQNPRHLVRRRGQEARLRCSPMKGHSHVYWYRQLPEEGLKFMVYLQKENIIDESGMPKERFSAEFPKEGPSILRIQQVVRGDSAAYFCASSGQGNQPQHFGDGTRLSIL.

This sequence joins TRBV29-1 and TRBJ1-5, with 10 bases fitting TRBD1. This CDR3 contains 15 residues. Germline lookup yields CDR1 SQVTM and CDR2 ANQGSEA. Losses at the gene ends were 7 bases for V and 2 bases for J; bases not matched to a gene: 8. The chain's CDR3 is CSAQKGTGGNQPQHF. The CDR3, as DNA: TGCAGCGCCCAGAAGGGGACAGGGGGCAATCAGCCCCAGCATTTT.

This clone was detected a few times. This sequence joins TRBV10-1 and TRBJ2-1; 11 bases line up with TRBD2. The V gene's germline CDR1 is WNHNN and CDR2 SYGVQD (reference sequence). The junction had 5 bases not matched to a gene; V was cut back by 7 bases and J by 0 bases. CDR3 size: 16 residues. CDR3 DNA sequence: TGCGCCAGCACATTAGCGGGAGGGGGCTCCTACAATGAGCAGTTCTTC. This codes for CASTLAGGGSYNEQFF.

This clone was seen once. This chain connects TRBV6-1 to TRBJ1-2; no clear D gene. The CDR3 consists of 13 residues. Germline lookup yields CDR1 MNHNS and CDR2 SASEGT. The V end was cut by 0 bases, the J end by 5 bases, with 7 bases between. The CDR3 is CASSEAAGYGYTF. The CDR3 DNA reads as TGTGCCAGCAGTGAAGCAGCGGGGTATGGCTACACCTTC.

This clone was seen just once. The chain combines TRBV25-1 with TRBJ2-7; 14 nucleotides agree with TRBD2. The CDR3 is made up of 17 amino acids. The junction had 8 bases not matched to a gene; V was cut back by 1 base and J by 6 bases. Germline CDR1 reads MGHDK; CDR2 reads SYGVNS. CDR3 nucleotide sequence: TGTGCCAGCAGTGAATTCCGGGGACTAGCGGGAGTAGCCGAGCAGTACTTC. It codes for CASSEFRGLAGVAEQYF.

The V gene is TRBV11-3, the J gene TRBJ2-7; TRBD2 is a possible D gene (5 bases). This CDR3 has 14 amino acids. Germline V gene lookup returns CDR1 SGHNT and CDR2 YENEEA. V was clipped by 0 bases and J by 6 bases, with 12 bases between them. The CDR3 sequence is CASSLDASRGEQYF. The CDR3 region has the DNA TGTGCCAGCAGCTTAGATGCCAGCCGGGGCGAGCAGTACTTC.

V is TRBV10-3 and J is TRBJ2-5; a possible D gene is TRBD1 (5 bases). Trimming removed 0 bases at V and 0 bases at J, with 8 bases between. CDR1 is ENHRY and CDR2 is SYGVKD in the germline V gene. The CDR3 totals 15 residues. The CDR3 DNA sequence: TGTGCCATCAGTGAGTCCCAGGGATACCAAGAGACCCAGTACTTC. This codes for CAISESQGYQETQYF.

V is TRBV5-4 and J is TRBJ2-2; 9 nucleotides align to TRBD2. There are 19 residues in the CDR3. The germline gives CDR1 SGHNT, CDR2 YYREEE (reference sequence). V lost 9 bases, J lost 2 bases, and 20 bases stayed unmatched. The chain's CDR3 is CANLQGGRASPFNTGELFF. CDR3 in DNA: TGTGCCAACCTTCAAGGCGGGAGGGCCAGTCCTTTCAACACCGGGGAGCTGTTTTTT.